Sequencing of this T cell receptor (beta chain) was carried out in a study of T cell changes during pregnancy in multiple sclerosis. The repertoire was sequenced with immunoSEQ multiplex PCR; TCRdb's copy has only in-frame clones and lacks some. The table records around 56,000 clones, roughly 90% of them present only once. The CDR3 extends over 17 amino acids. Deletions cut 2 bases from V and 0 bases from J, with 16 bases between. Germline-derived CDR1 and CDR2 are LGHNA and YNFKEQ. The chain uses TRBV4-2 and TRBJ1-1; a weak D match, TRBD1 (5 bases). The receptor comes from a female donor with multiple sclerosis, enrolled in a pregnancy study. The sequencing used peripheral blood, collected after pregnancy. CDR3 in DNA: TGTGCCAGCAGCCAACAACGGGGGATACGATTGAACACTGAAGCTTTCTTT. Protein product: CASSQQRGIRLNTEAFF.